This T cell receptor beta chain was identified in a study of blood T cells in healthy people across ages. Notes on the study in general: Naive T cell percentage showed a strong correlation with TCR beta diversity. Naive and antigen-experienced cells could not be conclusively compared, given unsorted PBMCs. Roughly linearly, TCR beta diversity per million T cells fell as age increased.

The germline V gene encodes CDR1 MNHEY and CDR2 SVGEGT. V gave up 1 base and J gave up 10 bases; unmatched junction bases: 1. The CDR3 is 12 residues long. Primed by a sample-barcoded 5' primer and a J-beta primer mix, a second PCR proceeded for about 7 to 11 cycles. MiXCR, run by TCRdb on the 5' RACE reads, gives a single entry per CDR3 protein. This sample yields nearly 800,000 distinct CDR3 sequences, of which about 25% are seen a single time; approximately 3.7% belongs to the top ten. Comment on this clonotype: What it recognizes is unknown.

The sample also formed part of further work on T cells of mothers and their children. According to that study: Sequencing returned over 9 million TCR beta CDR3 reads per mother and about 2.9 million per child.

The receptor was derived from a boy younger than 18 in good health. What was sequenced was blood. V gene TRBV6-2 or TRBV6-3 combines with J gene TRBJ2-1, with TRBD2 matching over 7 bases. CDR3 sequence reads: CASSYWGGEQFF. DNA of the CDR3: TGTGCCAGCAGTTACTGGGGAGGGGAGCAGTTCTTC.